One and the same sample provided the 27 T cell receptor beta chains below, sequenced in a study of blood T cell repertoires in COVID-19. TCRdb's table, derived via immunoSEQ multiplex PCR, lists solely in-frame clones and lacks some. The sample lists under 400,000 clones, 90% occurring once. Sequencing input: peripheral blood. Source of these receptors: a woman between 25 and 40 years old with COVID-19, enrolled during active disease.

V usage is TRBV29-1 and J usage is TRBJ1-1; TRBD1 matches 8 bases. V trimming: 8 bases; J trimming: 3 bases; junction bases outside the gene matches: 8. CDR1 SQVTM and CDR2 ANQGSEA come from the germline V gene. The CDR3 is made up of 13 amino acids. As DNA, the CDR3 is TGCAGCACGTGGACAGGGAAAGACACTGAAGCTTTCTTT. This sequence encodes CSTWTGKDTEAFF.

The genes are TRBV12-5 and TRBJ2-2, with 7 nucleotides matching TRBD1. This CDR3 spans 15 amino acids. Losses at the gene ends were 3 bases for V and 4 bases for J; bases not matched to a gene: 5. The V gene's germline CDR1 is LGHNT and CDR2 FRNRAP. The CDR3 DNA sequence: TGTGCTAGTGGTTTTGGGACAGCCAGCACCGGGGAGCTGTTTTTT. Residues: CASGFGTASTGELFF.

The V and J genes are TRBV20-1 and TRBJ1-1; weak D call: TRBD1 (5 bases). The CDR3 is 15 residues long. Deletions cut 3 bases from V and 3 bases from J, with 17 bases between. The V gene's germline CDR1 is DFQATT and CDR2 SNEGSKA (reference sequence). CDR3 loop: CSASKPGGFDTEAFF. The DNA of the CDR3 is TGCAGTGCTAGTAAGCCCGGGGGGTTCGACACTGAAGCTTTCTTT.

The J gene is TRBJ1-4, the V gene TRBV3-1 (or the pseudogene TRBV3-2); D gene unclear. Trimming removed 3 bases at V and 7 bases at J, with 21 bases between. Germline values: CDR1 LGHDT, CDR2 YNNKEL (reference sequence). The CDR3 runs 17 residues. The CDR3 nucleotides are TGTGCCAGCAGCCATGGTGGTCTGAGGTTGGTTGGTGAAAAACTGTTTTTT. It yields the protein CASSHGGLRLVGEKLFF.

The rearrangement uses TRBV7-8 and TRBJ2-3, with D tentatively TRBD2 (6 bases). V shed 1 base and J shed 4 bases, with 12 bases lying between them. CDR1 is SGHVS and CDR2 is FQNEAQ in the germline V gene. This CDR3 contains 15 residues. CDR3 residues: CASSLVLGSADTQYF. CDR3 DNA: TGTGCCAGCAGCTTAGTTCTCGGGAGCGCAGATACGCAGTATTTT.

The CDR3 is CASRLDRGLTTGELFF. CDR3 nucleotides: TGTGCCAGCAGGCTAGACAGGGGGCTAACCACCGGGGAGCTGTTTTTT. The chain combines TRBV7-2 with TRBJ2-2; 10 bases map to TRBD1. Germline assignment: CDR1 SGHTA and CDR2 FQGNSA. V shed 6 bases, J shed 4 bases, and the junction held 8 bases outside the gene matches. The CDR3 sequence is 16 residues long.

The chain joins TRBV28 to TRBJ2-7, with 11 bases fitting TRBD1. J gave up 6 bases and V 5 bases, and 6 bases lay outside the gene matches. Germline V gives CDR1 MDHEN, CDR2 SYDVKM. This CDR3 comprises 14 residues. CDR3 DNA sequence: TGTGCCAGCAGTATCGGGACAGGGGGTAGCGAGCAGTACTTC. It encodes CASSIGTGGSEQYF.

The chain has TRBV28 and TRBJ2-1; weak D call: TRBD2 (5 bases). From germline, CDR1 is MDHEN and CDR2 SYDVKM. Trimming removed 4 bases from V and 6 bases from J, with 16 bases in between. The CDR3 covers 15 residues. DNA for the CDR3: TGTGCCAGCAGTTCCGTGCCAAGAGGGCGCAATGAGCAGTTCTTC. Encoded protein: CASSSVPRGRNEQFF.

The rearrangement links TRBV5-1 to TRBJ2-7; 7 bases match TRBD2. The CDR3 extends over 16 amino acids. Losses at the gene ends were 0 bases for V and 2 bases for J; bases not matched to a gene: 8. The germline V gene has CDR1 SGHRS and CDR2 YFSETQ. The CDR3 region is CASSLGGSGITYEQYF. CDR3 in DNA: TGCGCCAGCAGCTTGGGAGGGAGCGGGATCACCTACGAGCAGTACTTC.

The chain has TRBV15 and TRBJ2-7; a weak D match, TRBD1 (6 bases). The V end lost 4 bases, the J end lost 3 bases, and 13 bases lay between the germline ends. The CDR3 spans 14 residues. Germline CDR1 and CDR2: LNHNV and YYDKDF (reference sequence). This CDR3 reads CATSKMGQLYEQYF. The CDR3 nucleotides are TGTGCCACCAGCAAAATGGGACAACTCTACGAGCAGTACTTC.

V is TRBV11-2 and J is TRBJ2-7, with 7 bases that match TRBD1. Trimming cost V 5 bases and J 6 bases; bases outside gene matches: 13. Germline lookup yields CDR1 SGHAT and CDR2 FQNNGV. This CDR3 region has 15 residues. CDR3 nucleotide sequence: TGTGCCAGCAGCCCAACGACAGGGTATAGTTCCGAGCAGTACTTC. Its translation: CASSPTTGYSSEQYF.

In nucleotides, the CDR3 is TGTGCCAGCAGTCGACAGTACACAGATACGCAGTATTTT. Translated: CASSRQYTDTQYF. The chain employs TRBV27 and TRBJ2-3; tentatively, D is TRBD1 (5 bases). Germline V gene sequence: CDR1 MNHEY, CDR2 SMNVEV (reference sequence). Between the trimmed V and J ends, which lost 5 bases and 2 bases, there was a span of 8 bases. The CDR3 has 13 amino acids.

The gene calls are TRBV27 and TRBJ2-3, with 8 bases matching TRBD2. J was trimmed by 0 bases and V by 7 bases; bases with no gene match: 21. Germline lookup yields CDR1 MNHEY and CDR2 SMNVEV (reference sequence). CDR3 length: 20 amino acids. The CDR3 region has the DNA TGTGCCAGCACCCCCCGGACCGGGAGGGATTTTGATACTAGCACAGATACGCAGTATTTT. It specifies CASTPRTGRDFDTSTDTQYF.

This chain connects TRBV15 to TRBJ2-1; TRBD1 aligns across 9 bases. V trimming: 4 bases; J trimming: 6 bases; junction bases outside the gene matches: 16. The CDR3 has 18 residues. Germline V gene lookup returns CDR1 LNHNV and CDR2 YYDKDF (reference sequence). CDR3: CATSKGQGGLFGLNEQFF. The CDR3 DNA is TGTGCCACCAGCAAGGGACAGGGAGGCTTATTCGGCCTCAATGAGCAGTTCTTC. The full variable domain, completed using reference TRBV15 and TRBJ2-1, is DAMVIQNPRYQVTQFGKPVTLSCSQTLNHNVMYWYQQKSSQAPKLLFHYYDKDFNNEADTPDNFQSRRPNTSFCFLDIRSPGLGDTAMYLCATSKGQGGLFGLNEQFFGPGTRLTVL.

The DNA of the CDR3 is TGTGCCAGTGGAGGGGGCTGGGGCAATCAGCCCCAGCATTTT. Translation: CASGGGWGNQPQHF. The chain carries TRBV19 and TRBJ1-5; TRBD1 aligns across 7 bases. V dropped 8 bases and J dropped 2; count of bases not matched to a gene: 6. CDR1 is LNHDA and CDR2 is SQIVND in the germline V gene (reference sequence). The CDR3 is 14 residues long.

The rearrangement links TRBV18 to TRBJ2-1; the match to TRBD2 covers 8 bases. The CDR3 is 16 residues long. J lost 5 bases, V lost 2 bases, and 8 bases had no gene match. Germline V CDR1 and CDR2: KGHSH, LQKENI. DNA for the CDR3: TGTGCCAGCTCACCAAATGTAGCGGGATTTCACAATGAGCAGTTCTTC. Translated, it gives CASSPNVAGFHNEQFF.

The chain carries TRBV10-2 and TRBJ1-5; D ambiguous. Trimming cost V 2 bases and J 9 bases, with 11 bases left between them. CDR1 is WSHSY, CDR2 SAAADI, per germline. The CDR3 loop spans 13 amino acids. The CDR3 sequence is CASSEGGLPPQHF. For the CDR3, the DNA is TGCGCCAGCAGTGAGGGCGGACTTCCGCCCCAGCATTTT.

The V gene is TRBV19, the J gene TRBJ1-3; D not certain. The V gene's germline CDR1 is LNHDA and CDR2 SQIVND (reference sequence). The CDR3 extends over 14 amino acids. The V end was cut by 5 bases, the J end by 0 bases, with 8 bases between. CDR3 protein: CASSVRNSGNTIYF. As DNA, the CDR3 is TGTGCCAGTAGTGTGAGAAACTCTGGAAACACCATATATTTT. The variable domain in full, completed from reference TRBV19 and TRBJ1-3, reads DGGITQSPKYLFRKEGQNVTLSCEQNLNHDAMYWYRQDPGQGLRLIYYSQIVNDFQKGDIAEGYSVSREKKESFPLTVTSAQKNPTAFYLCASSVRNSGNTIYFGEGSWLTVV.

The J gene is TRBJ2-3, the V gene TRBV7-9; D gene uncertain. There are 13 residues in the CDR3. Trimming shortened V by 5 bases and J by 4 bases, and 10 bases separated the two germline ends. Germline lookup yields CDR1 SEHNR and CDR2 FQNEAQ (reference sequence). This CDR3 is CASSPPVADTQYF. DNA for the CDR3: TGTGCCAGCAGCCCCCCGGTGGCAGATACGCAGTATTTT.

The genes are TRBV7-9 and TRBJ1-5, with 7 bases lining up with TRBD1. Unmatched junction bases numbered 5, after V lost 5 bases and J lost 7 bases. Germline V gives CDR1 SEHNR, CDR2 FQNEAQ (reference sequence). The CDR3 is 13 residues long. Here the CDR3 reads CASSRQGEQPQHF. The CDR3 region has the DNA TGTGCCAGCAGCCGACAGGGCGAACAGCCCCAGCATTTT.

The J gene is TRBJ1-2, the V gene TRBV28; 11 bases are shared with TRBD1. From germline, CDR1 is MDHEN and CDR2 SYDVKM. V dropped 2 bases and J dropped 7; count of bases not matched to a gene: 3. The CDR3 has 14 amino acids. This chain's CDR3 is CASSLIGTGGGYTF. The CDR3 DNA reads TGTGCCAGCAGTTTAATTGGGACAGGGGGTGGCTACACCTTC.

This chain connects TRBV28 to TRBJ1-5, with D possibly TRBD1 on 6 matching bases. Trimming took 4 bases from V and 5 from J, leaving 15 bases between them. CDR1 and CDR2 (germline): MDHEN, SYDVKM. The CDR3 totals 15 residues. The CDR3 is CASSSAGGDHQPQHF. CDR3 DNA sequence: TGTGCCAGCAGTTCCGCGGGGGGCGATCATCAGCCCCAGCATTTT.

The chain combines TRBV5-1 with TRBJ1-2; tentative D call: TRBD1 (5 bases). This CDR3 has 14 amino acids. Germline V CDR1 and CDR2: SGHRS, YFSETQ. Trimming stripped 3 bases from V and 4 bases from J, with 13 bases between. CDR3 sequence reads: CASSWGAETYGYTF. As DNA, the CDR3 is TGCGCCAGCAGCTGGGGCGCAGAAACCTATGGCTACACCTTC.

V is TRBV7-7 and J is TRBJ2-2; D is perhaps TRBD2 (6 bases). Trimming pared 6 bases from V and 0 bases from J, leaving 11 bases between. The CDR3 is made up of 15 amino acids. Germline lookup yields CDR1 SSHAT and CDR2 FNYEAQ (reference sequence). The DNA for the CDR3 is TGTGCCAGCAGTCGGGACTCATCGAACACCGGGGAGCTGTTTTTT. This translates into CASSRDSSNTGELFF. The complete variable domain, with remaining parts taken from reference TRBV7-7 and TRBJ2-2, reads GAGVSQSPRYKVTKRGQDVTLRCDPISSHATLYWYQQALGQGPEFLTYFNYEAQPDKSGLPSDRFSAERPEGSISTLTIQRTEQRDSAMYRCASSRDSSNTGELFFGEGSRLTVL.

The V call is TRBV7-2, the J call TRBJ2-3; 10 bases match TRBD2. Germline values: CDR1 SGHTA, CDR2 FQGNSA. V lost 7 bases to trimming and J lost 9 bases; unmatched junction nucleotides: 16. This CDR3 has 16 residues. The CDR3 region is CASTLPASGRSGTQYF. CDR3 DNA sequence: TGTGCCAGCACCTTGCCGGCTAGCGGGAGAAGTGGAACGCAGTATTTT.

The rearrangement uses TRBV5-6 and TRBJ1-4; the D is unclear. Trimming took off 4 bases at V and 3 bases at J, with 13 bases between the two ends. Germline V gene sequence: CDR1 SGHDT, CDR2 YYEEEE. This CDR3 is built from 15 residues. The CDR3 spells CASSLTEGANEKLFF. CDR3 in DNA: TGTGCCAGCAGCCTCACTGAGGGAGCTAATGAAAAACTGTTTTTT.

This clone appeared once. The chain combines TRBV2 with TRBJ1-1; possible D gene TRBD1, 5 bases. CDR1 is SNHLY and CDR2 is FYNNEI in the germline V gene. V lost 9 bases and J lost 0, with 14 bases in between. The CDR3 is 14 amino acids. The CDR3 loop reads CASWVGGVNTEAFF. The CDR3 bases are TGTGCCAGTTGGGTCGGGGGGGTGAACACTGAAGCTTTCTTT.